The 11 T cell receptor beta chains below come from one sample, sequenced in a study of shared clonotypes between healthy human individuals. Naive CD8 populations comprised CD45RO-negative cells positively selected for CCR7, excluding terminally differentiated effector memory CD45RA+ cells. Profiled with immunoSEQ multiplex PCR; TCRdb holds only in-frame clones, not every one. The profile covers around 1.9 million clones, with around 93% appearing a single time and more than 1.5% taken by the ten largest. The material sequenced was naive CD8+ T cells from PBMCs. Receptors were obtained from a man younger than 35 in good health. Some clones in this sample may be carry-over from other donors' samples.

This clone was counted between two and nine times. The sample holds other DNA sequences that translate to the same CDR3. V usage is TRBV19 and J usage is TRBJ1-1; D gene unclear. CDR1 LNHDA and CDR2 SQIVND come from the germline V gene (reference sequence). The ends were cut back, 9 bases at V and 5 bases at J, with 7 bases in the middle. The CDR3 contains 10 residues. The CDR3 region has the DNA TGTGCCAGCTCCGGGACTGAAGCTTTCTTT. Translated, it gives CASSGTEAFF. Based on the CDR3 plus reference TRBV19 and TRBJ1-1, the full variable domain is DGGITQSPKYLFRKEGQNVTLSCEQNLNHDAMYWYRQDPGQGLRLIYYSQIVNDFQKGDIAEGYSVSREKKESFPLTVTSAQKNPTAFYLCASSGTEAFFGQGTRLTVV.

J is TRBJ2-7 and V is TRBV2; 9 bases map to TRBD1. Trimming cost V 7 bases and J 5 bases; bases outside gene matches: 12. Germline V gene sequence: CDR1 SNHLY, CDR2 FYNNEI. The CDR3 runs to 15 residues. CDR3 loop: CASKEGTGLFHEQYF. The CDR3 DNA reads as TGTGCCAGCAAAGAGGGGACAGGGCTTTTCCACGAGCAGTACTTC.

This clone was observed a handful of times. The chain links TRBV4-1 to TRBJ1-1; possible D gene TRBD1, 5 bases. Looked up from germline, CDR1 is MGHRA and CDR2 is YSYEKL. The CDR3 spans 14 residues. V was shortened by 4 bases and J by 6 bases, with 15 bases between the two germline ends. The CDR3 spells CASSPQVVAAEAFF. For the CDR3, the DNA is TGCGCCAGCAGCCCACAGGTCGTGGCCGCTGAAGCTTTCTTT.

The CDR3 protein is CASSWGWGQLNTEAFF. CDR3 in DNA: TGCGCCAGCAGCTGGGGTTGGGGACAGCTGAACACTGAAGCTTTCTTT. This chain uses TRBV5-1 with TRBJ1-1; 7 bases are a match to TRBD1. Trimming took 3 bases from V and 0 from J; bases not matched to a gene: 8. Per the germline V gene, CDR1 is SGHRS and CDR2 is YFSETQ. The CDR3 has 16 amino acids.

The genes are TRBV27 and TRBJ2-3, with TRBD2 identical over 10 bases. The CDR3 extends over 16 amino acids. The V segment lost 5 bases and the J segment 1 base; nucleotides outside the gene matches: 6. Germline values: CDR1 MNHEY, CDR2 SMNVEV (reference sequence). CDR3: CASSILAGVGTDTQYF. CDR3 bases: TGTGCCAGCAGTATCCTAGCGGGAGTGGGCACAGATACGCAGTATTTT.

The chain carries TRBV20-1 and TRBJ2-1; D is possibly TRBD2 (5 bases). Trimming removed 7 bases from V and 7 bases from J, with 8 bases in between. There are 10 residues in the CDR3. In germline, CDR1 is DFQATT, CDR2 SNEGSKA (reference sequence). CDR3 coding DNA: TGCAGTGGGACTCGGAATGAGCAGTTCTTC. Protein: CSGTRNEQFF.

The gene calls are TRBV19 and TRBJ1-1, with TRBD1 identical over 7 bases. This CDR3 has 14 residues. After removal of 3 bases from V and 7 bases from J, the junction contained 8 bases not matched to a gene. The germline gives CDR1 LNHDA, CDR2 SQIVND (reference sequence). The CDR3 loop reads CASSISGRGVEAFF. Written as DNA, the CDR3 is TGTGCCAGTAGTATTAGCGGCAGGGGGGTTGAAGCTTTCTTT.

This chain connects TRBV27 to TRBJ2-7; D possibly uses TRBD1 or TRBD2 (5 bases each). Germline assignment: CDR1 MNHEY and CDR2 SMNVEV (reference sequence). The ends were cut back, 6 bases at V and 0 bases at J, with 15 bases in the middle. The CDR3 contains 15 residues. The CDR3 is CASRYRDRDSYEQYF. CDR3 nucleotide sequence: TGTGCCAGCAGATACCGGGACCGAGACTCCTACGAGCAGTACTTC.

This chain connects TRBV10-3 to TRBJ2-1, with 13 positions matching TRBD2. From germline, CDR1 is ENHRY and CDR2 SYGVKD. V lost 10 bases, J lost 4 bases, and 10 bases stayed unmatched. This CDR3 is 16 amino acids long. CDR3 DNA: TGTGCCACCACCGTTGGGACTAGCGGGGCATACAATGAGCAGTTCTTC. Protein product: CATTVGTSGAYNEQFF.

The V and J genes are TRBV10-3 and TRBJ1-1, with 12 bases fitting TRBD1. The CDR3 consists of 16 residues. V lost 10 bases and J lost 4; bases outside the gene matches: 13. Germline CDR1 reads ENHRY; CDR2 reads SYGVKD. The CDR3 DNA reads as TGTGCCACTAAGGACCGGGACAGGGGGCAAAGCACTGAAGCTTTCTTT. Translating gives CATKDRDRGQSTEAFF.

This chain uses TRBV27 with TRBJ1-3, with D perhaps TRBD1 (6 bases). Germline V lookup: CDR1 MNHEY, CDR2 SMNVEV (reference sequence). V lost 6 bases, J lost 3 bases, and 12 bases lay in between. The CDR3 runs to 14 residues. The CDR3 DNA is TGTGCCAGCAGCACCAGGGGCAGTGGAAACACCATATATTTT. It translates to CASSTRGSGNTIYF.